The present entry profiles one TCR beta chain with its context. As yet, its antigen is unknown. At one end, the junction sequence differs from germline, possibly due to a read error. TCRdb keeps only in-frame clones here, not all; method: immunoSEQ multiplex PCR. In the table there are about 68,000 clones, roughly 72% of which are singletons. The sample originates from a study of cytotoxic CD8 clonotypes in ibrutinib-treated CLL. General study findings and limits: Higher clonality was seen at ibrutinib response and a return toward baseline at progression.

In germline, CDR1 is SGHDT, CDR2 YYEEEE. The CDR3 is made up of 14 amino acids. The genes are TRBV5-6 and TRBJ1-1; D gene uncertain. This sequence was found in a human donor with chronic lymphocytic leukemia. Sequences were derived from PBMCs, sampled after 12 months of ibrutinib treatment. The CDR3: CASSLVASNAEAFF. The CDR3, as DNA: TGTGCCAGCAGCTTGGTTGCCTCGAACGCTGAAGCTTTCTTT.